A few counts support the clone carrying this T cell receptor beta chain. Its antigen remains unidentified. The data stem from a study of T-cell reconstitution after alpha-beta-depleted transplantation in children. Study-wide results and caveats: A year post-transplant, T-cell counts and diversity derived mostly from newly produced T cells. Day-60 TCRbeta diversity that was high in some patients was derived from surviving recipient T cells and thymic progenitors. Reportedly, only several hundred clones from non-depleted graft cells drove alpha-beta T-cell counts at about two months.

This CDR3 is built from 14 residues. V gave up 0 bases and J gave up 8 bases; unmatched junction bases: 5. Per the germline V gene, CDR1 is SGHRS and CDR2 is YFSETQ. Unique molecular identifiers were incorporated into the prepared TCRbeta library. TCRdb itself ran the PCR reads through MiXCR, one entry per CDR3 protein. Found here are about 420,000 distinct CDR3 sequences, about 17% of them singletons; the top ten hold approximately 29%. The chain employs TRBV5-1 and TRBJ2-3, with 8 bases identical to TRBD2. The specimen was PBMCs, mostly from graft donor cells, collected 360 days after TCRalphabeta/CD19-depleted stem cell transplant. The TCR was taken from a boy younger than two who had a stem cell transplant for Wiskott-Aldrich syndrome, so the T cells may come from the graft donor. The chain's CDR3 is CASSLESGRATQYF. CDR3 coding DNA: TGCGCCAGCAGCTTGGAGAGCGGGAGAGCTACGCAGTATTTT. The full variable domain, its missing parts supplied by reference TRBV5-1 and TRBJ2-3, is KAGVTQTPRYLIKTRGQQVTLSCSPISGHRSVSWYQQTPGQGLQFLFEYFSETQRNKGNFPGRFSGRQFSNSRSEMNVSTLELGDSALYLCASSLESGRATQYFGPGTRLTVL.